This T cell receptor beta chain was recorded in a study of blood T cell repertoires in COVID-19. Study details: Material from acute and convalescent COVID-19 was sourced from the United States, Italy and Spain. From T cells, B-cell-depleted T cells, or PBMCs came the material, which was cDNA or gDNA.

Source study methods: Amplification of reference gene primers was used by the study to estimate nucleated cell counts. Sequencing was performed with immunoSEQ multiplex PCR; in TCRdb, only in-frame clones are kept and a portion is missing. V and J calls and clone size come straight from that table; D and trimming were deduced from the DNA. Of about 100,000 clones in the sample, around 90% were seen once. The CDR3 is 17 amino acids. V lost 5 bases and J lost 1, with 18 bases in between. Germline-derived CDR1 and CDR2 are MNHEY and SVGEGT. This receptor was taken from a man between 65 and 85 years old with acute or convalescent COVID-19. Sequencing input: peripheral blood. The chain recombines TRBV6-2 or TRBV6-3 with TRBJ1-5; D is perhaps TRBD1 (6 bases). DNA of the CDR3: TGTGCCAGCAGTGAGAGTACCAGGGGTTACAGCAATCAGCCCCAGCATTTT. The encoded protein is CASSESTRGYSNQPQHF.